The 5 T cell receptor beta chains given below trace back to one sample, sequenced in a study of graft-versus-host responses after intestinal transplantation. TCRdb's table, derived via immunoSEQ multiplex PCR, lists solely in-frame clones and lacks some. The sample includes 35,000 to 50,000 clones, roughly 95% of them seen just once. Sequenced here: PBMCs, sampled around 350 days after intestinal transplant. The receptors were sampled from a human patient who received an intestinal transplant, so some T cells may come from the graft donor.

CDR3 region: CASSPTDWADTQYF. Here the CDR3 DNA reads TGTGCCAGTAGTCCCACGGACTGGGCAGATACGCAGTATTTT. The chain has TRBV19 and TRBJ2-3, with D tentatively TRBD2 (5 bases). From germline, CDR1 is LNHDA and CDR2 SQIVND (reference sequence). The CDR3 loop spans 14 amino acids. Trimming stripped 5 bases from V and 4 bases from J, with 13 bases between.

The chain uses TRBV4-1 and TRBJ1-2; maybe TRBD1 (5 bases). V was pared by 3 bases and J by 3 bases, with 14 bases between. Germline values: CDR1 MGHRA, CDR2 YSYEKL. The CDR3 is 15 amino acids. The CDR3 DNA follows: TGCGCCAGCAGCCATCTGGGGGTGGGGGACTATGGCTACACCTTC. It is translated as CASSHLGVGDYGYTF.

This clone was detected once. The rearrangement links TRBV28 to TRBJ2-1; D is ambiguous. This CDR3 region has 14 residues. Germline V gene sequence: CDR1 MDHEN, CDR2 SYDVKM. The V and J ends lost 2 bases and 9 bases respectively, with 14 bases between them. The CDR3 sequence: CASSLIGNVGEQFF. CDR3 coding DNA: TGTGCCAGCAGTTTAATAGGGAACGTGGGTGAGCAGTTCTTC.

This chain joins TRBV7-9 and TRBJ2-2; D gene uncertain. The CDR3 extends over 10 amino acids. The germline gives CDR1 SEHNR, CDR2 FQNEAQ (reference sequence). V was clipped by 5 bases and J by 7 bases, with 2 bases between them. The DNA for the CDR3 is TGTGCCAGCAGCGGCGGGGAGCTGTTTTTT. Protein sequence: CASSGGELFF. Supplemented by reference TRBV7-9 and TRBJ2-2, the full variable domain reads DTGVSQNPRHKITKRGQNVTFRCDPISEHNRLYWYRQTLGQGPEFLTYFQNEAQLEKSRLLSDRFSAERPKGSFSTLEIQRTEQGDSAMYLCASSGGELFFGEGSRLTVL.

CDR3 coding DNA: TGTGCCAGCAGCGAACAGGGACCGAACACTGAAGCTTTCTTT. Its translation is CASSEQGPNTEAFF. The V and J genes are TRBV7-8 and TRBJ1-1; a possible D gene is TRBD1 (6 bases). This CDR3 has 14 amino acids. In germline, CDR1 is SGHVS, CDR2 FQNEAQ. Deletions cut 5 bases from V and 1 base from J, with 11 bases between.